What follows are 3 T cell receptor beta chains derived from one specimen sequenced in a study of response to subunit inactivated influenza vaccine. TCRdb used MiXCR to reprocess the RT-PCR reads, holding one entry per CDR3 protein. The table includes hundreds of thousands of distinct CDR3 sequences, around 13% detected once. Sequenced here: PBMCs from blood, sampled around two weeks before vaccination. The origin of the receptors is a man between 45 and 60 years old who received an inactivated influenza vaccine.

The chain carries TRBV20-1 and TRBJ2-1; 14 positions match TRBD2. The germline V gene encodes CDR1 DFQATT and CDR2 SNEGSKA (reference sequence). V shed 6 bases, J shed 6 bases, and the junction held 4 bases outside the gene matches. The CDR3 sequence is 14 residues long. CDR3 in DNA: TGCAGTGCCCATGGACTAGCGGGAGGCAATGAGCAGTTCTTC. Its translation is CSAHGLAGGNEQFF.

V and J are TRBV6-5 and TRBJ2-7, with 7 bases matching TRBD2. Germline V CDR1 and CDR2: MNHEY, SVGAGI. This CDR3 spans 14 amino acids. Germline trimming cut 2 bases from V and 2 bases from J; bases unmatched to any gene: 3. The CDR3 bases are TGTGCCAGCAGTTACCTACGGGGGGCCTACGAGCAGTACTTC. Translation: CASSYLRGAYEQYF.

This chain links TRBV5-1 with TRBJ2-1; TRBD2 aligns across 9 bases. After removal of 3 bases from V and 4 bases from J, the junction contained 8 bases not matched to a gene. This CDR3 is 16 amino acids long. Looked up from germline, CDR1 is SGHRS and CDR2 is YFSETQ. The CDR3 DNA reads TGCGCCAGCAGCTACCCGACTAGCGGCAAATACAATGAGCAGTTCTTC. It encodes CASSYPTSGKYNEQFF.